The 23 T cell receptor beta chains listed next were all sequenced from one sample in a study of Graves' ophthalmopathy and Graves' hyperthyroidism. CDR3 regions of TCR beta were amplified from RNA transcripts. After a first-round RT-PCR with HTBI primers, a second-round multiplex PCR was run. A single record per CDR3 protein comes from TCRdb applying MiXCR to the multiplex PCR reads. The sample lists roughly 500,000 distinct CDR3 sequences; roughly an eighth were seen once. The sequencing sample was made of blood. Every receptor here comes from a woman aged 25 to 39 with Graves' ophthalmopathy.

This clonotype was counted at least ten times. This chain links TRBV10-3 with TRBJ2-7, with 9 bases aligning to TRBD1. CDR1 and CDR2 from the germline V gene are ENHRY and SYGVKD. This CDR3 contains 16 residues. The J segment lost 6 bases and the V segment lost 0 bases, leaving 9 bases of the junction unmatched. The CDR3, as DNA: TGTGCCATCAGTGAGTCGATGCTGACAGGGGGAGGCGAGCAGTACTTC. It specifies CAISESMLTGGGEQYF.

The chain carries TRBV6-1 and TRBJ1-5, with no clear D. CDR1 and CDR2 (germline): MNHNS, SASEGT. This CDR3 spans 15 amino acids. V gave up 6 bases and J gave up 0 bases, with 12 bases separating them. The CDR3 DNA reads TGTGCCAGCAGGGTTGAGGAGTATAGCAATCAGCCCCAGCATTTT. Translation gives CASRVEEYSNQPQHF.

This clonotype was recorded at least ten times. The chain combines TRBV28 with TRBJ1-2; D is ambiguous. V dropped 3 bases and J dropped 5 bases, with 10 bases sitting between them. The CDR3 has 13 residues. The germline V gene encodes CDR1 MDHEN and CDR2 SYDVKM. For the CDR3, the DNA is TGTGCCAGCAGTTTTAATAGCTTGTATGGCTACACCTTC. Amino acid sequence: CASSFNSLYGYTF.

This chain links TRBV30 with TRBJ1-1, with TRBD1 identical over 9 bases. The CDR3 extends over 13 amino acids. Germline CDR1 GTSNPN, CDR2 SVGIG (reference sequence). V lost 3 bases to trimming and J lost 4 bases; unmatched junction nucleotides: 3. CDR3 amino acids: CAWRQGAGTEAFF. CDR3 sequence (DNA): TGTGCCTGGAGACAGGGGGCAGGCACTGAAGCTTTCTTT.

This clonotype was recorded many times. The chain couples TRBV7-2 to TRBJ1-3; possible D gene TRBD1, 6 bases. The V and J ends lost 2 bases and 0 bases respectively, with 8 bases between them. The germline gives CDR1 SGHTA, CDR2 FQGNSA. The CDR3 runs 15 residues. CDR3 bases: TGTGCCAGCAGCTTAATGGGGGCCTCTGGAAACACCATATATTTT. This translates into CASSLMGASGNTIYF.

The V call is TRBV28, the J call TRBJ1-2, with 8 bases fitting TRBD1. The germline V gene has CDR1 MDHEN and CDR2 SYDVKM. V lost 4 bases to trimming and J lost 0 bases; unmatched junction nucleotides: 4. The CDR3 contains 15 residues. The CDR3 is CASSSDREANYGYTF. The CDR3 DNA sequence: TGTGCCAGCAGTTCGGACAGGGAAGCTAACTATGGCTACACCTTC.

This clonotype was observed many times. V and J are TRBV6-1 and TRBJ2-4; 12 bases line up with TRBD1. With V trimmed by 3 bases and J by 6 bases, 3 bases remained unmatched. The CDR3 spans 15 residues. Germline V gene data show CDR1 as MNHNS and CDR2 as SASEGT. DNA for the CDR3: TGTGCCAGCAGTGACGGGACAGGGGGCGGAAACATTCAGTACTTC. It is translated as CASSDGTGGGNIQYF.

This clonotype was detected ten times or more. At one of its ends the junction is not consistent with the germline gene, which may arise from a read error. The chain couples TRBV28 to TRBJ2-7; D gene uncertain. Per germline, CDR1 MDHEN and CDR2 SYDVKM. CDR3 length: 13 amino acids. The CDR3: CAISPPLAREQYF. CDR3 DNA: TGTGCCATCAGTCCTCCTCTGGCTCGCGAGCAGTACTTC. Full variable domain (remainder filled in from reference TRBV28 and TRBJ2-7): DVKVTQSSRYLVKRTGEKVFLECVQDMDHENMFWYRQDPGLGLRLIYFSYDVKMKEKGDIPEGYSVSREKKERFSLILESASTNQTSMYLCAISPPLAREQYFGPGTRLTVT.

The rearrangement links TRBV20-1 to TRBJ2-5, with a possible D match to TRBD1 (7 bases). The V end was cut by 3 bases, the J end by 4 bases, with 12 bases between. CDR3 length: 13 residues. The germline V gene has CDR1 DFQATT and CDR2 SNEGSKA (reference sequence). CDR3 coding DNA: TGCAGTGCTAGGTACCAGGGGGGAGAGACCCAGTACTTC. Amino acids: CSARYQGGETQYF.

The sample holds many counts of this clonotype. CDR3 region: CASGSGVNTEAFF. In nucleotides, the CDR3 is TGTGCCAGCGGGTCAGGTGTGAACACTGAAGCTTTCTTT. The V and J genes are TRBV28 and TRBJ1-1; D unresolved. With 8 bases removed from V and 0 bases from J, the gap between germline ends came to 10 bases. The CDR3 runs to 13 residues. The V gene's germline CDR1 is MDHEN and CDR2 SYDVKM.

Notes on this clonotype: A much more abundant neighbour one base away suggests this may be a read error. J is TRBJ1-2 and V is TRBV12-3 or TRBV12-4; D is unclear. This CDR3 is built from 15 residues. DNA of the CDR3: TGTGCCCGCAGTCCTCGTCGGGTCGCCTATTATGGCTACACCTTC. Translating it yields CARSPRRVAYYGYTF.

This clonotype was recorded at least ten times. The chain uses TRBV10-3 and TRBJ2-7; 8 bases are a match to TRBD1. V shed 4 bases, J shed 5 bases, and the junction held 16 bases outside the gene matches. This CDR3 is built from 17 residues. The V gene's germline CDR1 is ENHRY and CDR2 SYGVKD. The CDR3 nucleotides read TGTGCCATCAGTGTTATCCGGACGGACAGGGACGTCGACGAGCAGTACTTC. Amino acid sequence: CAISVIRTDRDVDEQYF.

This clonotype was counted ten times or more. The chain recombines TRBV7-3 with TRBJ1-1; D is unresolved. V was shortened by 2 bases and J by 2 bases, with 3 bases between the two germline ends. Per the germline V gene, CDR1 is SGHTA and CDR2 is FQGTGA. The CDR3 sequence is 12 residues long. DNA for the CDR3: TGTGCCAGCAGCTTAGACAACACTGAAGCTTTCTTT. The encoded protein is CASSLDNTEAFF.

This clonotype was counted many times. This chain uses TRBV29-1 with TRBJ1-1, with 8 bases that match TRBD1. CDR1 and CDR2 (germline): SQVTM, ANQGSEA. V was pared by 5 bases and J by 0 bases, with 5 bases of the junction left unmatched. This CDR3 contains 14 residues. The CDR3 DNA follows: TGCAGCGTTTGGGAGACAGGGGTGAACACTGAAGCTTTCTTT. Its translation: CSVWETGVNTEAFF.

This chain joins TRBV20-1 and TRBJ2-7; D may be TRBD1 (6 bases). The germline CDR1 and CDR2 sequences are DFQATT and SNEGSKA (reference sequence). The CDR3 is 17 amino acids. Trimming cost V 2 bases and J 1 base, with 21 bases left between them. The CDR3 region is CSARIPGQTTFSYEQYF. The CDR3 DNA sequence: TGCAGTGCTAGAATACCGGGACAAACCACATTTTCCTACGAGCAGTACTTC.

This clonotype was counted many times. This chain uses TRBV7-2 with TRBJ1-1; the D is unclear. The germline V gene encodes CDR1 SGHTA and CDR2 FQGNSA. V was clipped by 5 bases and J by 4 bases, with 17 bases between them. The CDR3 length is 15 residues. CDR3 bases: TGTGCCAGCAGCCCGTCCGGGAGAGCAGGCACTGAAGCTTTCTTT. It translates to CASSPSGRAGTEAFF.

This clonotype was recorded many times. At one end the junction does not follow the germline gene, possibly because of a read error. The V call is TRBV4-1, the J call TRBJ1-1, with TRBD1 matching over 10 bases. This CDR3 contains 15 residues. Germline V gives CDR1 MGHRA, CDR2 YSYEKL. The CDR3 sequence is CASSQDERDRGFRVF. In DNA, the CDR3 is TGCGCCAGCAGCCAAGATGAGCGGGACAGGGGTTTTAGGGTCTTT.

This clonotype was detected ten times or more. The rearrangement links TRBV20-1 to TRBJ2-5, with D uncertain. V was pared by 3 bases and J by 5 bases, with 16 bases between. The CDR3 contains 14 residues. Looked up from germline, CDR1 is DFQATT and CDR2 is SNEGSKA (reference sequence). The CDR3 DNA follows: TGCAGTGCTAGGTCGTTAGTACTGGGGGAGACCCAGTACTTC. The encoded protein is CSARSLVLGETQYF.

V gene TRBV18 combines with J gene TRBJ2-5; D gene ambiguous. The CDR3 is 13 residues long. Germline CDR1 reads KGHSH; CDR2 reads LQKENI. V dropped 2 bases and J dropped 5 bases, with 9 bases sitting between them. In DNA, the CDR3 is TGTGCCAGCTCACCAAGGCGGTTTGAGACCCAGTACTTC. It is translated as CASSPRRFETQYF.

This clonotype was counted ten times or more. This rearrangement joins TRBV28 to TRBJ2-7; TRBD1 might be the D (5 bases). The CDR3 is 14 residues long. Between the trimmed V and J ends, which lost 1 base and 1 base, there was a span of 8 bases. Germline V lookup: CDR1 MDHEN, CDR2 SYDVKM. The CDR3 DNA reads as TGTGCCAGCAGTTTATCAGGGCCATCCTACGAGCAGTACTTC. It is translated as CASSLSGPSYEQYF.

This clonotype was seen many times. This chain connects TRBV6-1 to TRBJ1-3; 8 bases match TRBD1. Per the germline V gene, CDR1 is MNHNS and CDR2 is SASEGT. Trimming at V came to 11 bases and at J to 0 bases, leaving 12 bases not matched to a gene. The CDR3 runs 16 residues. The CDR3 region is CAAGRTGIDSGNTIYF. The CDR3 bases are TGTGCCGCCGGCCGGACAGGGATAGACTCTGGAAACACCATATATTTT.

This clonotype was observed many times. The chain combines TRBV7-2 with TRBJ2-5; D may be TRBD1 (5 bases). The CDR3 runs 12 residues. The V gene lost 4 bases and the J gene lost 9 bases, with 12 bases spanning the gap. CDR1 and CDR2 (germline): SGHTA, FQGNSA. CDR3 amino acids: CASSYTGEPQYF. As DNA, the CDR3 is TGTGCCAGCAGCTATACAGGAGAACCCCAGTACTTC.

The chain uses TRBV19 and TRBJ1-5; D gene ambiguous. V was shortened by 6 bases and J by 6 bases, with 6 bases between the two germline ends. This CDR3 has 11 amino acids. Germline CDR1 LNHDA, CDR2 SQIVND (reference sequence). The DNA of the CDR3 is TGTGCCAGTAGGGTCGTTCAGCCCCAGCATTTT. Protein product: CASRVVQPQHF.